The 11 T cell receptor beta chains presented below share a single source sample, sequenced in a study of shared clonotypes between healthy human individuals. Repertoires were generated with immunoSEQ multiplex PCR, while TCRdb's copy carries only in-frame clones and drops some. Of around 2,000,000 clones listed, 85% to 95% are singletons. The sequenced sample consisted of naive CD4+ T cells sorted from blood. Described subset: CD45RA+ positively selected. The receptor set was obtained from a man younger than 35 in good health.

A word on this clone: Distinct nucleotide sequences in the sample also encode this CDR3. The rearrangement uses TRBV2 and TRBJ1-1, with D tentatively TRBD1 (5 bases). Germline values: CDR1 SNHLY, CDR2 FYNNEI. V was pared by 3 bases and J by 3 bases, with 8 bases between. The CDR3 is made up of 13 amino acids. The CDR3 DNA reads as TGTGCCAGCAGTGATCAGGGCTACACTGAAGCTTTCTTT. Its translation is CASSDQGYTEAFF.

This chain connects TRBV5-8 to TRBJ2-4; no clear D gene. The CDR3 is made up of 17 amino acids. Germline V gene lookup returns CDR1 SGHTS and CDR2 YDEGEE. The V and J ends lost 4 bases and 0 bases respectively, with 17 bases between them. CDR3 protein: CASSTNQELLAKNIQYF. As DNA, the CDR3 is TGTGCCAGCAGCACAAATCAGGAACTCCTAGCCAAAAACATTCAGTACTTC.

The chain is built from TRBV6-5 and TRBJ2-1; D is perhaps TRBD2 (6 bases). The CDR3 contains 15 residues. Germline V gene lookup returns CDR1 MNHEY and CDR2 SVGAGI. The V gene lost 7 bases and the J gene lost 9 bases, with 22 bases spanning the gap. CDR3: CASTREGGRAGEQFF. The DNA for the CDR3 is TGTGCCAGCACCCGAGAAGGAGGGCGCGCGGGTGAGCAGTTCTTC.

Note on this clone: Other DNA sequences in this specimen translate into the identical CDR3. The rearrangement joins TRBV18 to TRBJ1-6; D remains ambiguous. CDR3 length equals 12 residues. V lost 6 bases and J 7 bases, leaving 7 bases between the germline ends. From germline, CDR1 is KGHSH and CDR2 LQKENI. The CDR3 is CASSPYNSPLHF. The CDR3 DNA reads TGTGCCAGCTCTCCTTACAATTCACCCCTCCACTTT.

J is TRBJ2-7 and V is TRBV28; TRBD2 might be the D (5 bases). V was shortened by 2 bases and J by 7 bases, with 15 bases between the two germline ends. The CDR3 length is 14 residues. CDR1 MDHEN and CDR2 SYDVKM come from the germline V gene. CDR3 loop: CASSLDGPPGEQYF. In DNA form, the CDR3 reads TGTGCCAGCAGTTTAGACGGCCCCCCGGGGGAGCAGTACTTC.

This clone has a single count. The chain is built from TRBV6-1 and TRBJ1-1, with D possibly TRBD1 on 6 matching bases. V was shortened by 5 bases and J by 5 bases, with 9 bases between the two germline ends. From germline, CDR1 is MNHNS and CDR2 SASEGT. There are 12 residues in the CDR3. This CDR3 is CASSTGRTEAFF. The CDR3 DNA reads as TGTGCCAGCAGTACAGGGAGGACTGAAGCTTTCTTT.

This chain connects TRBV6-1 to TRBJ2-7; D remains ambiguous. This CDR3 has 14 amino acids. The germline V gene encodes CDR1 MNHNS and CDR2 SASEGT. V gave up 0 bases and J gave up 6 bases, with 12 bases separating them. CDR3 region: CASSEALDSTEQYF. In DNA, the CDR3 is TGTGCCAGCAGTGAAGCGCTTGATAGTACCGAGCAGTACTTC.

V and J are TRBV28 and TRBJ1-5; 9 bases align to TRBD1. V trimming: 7 bases; J trimming: 8 bases; junction bases outside the gene matches: 6. CDR3 length equals 13 residues. Germline loops: CDR1 MDHEN, CDR2 SYDVKM. The CDR3 protein is CASKGTGREPQHF. Here the CDR3 DNA reads TGTGCCAGCAAGGGGACAGGGAGGGAGCCCCAGCATTTT.

This chain links TRBV7-9 with TRBJ1-1; perhaps TRBD1 as D (6 bases). Trimming stripped 5 bases from V and 6 bases from J, with 19 bases between. The CDR3 runs to 15 residues. Germline CDR1 and CDR2: SEHNR and FQNEAQ (reference sequence). CDR3 in amino acids: CASSPYGQITAEAFF. In DNA, the CDR3 is TGTGCCAGCAGCCCCTATGGACAGATTACCGCTGAAGCTTTCTTT.

The count of this clone is one. The chain joins TRBV14 to TRBJ2-5; D is possibly TRBD1 (5 bases). CDR3 size: 15 residues. Deletions cut 1 base from V and 2 bases from J, with 11 bases between. Germline V gene data show CDR1 as SGHDN and CDR2 as FVKESK. As DNA, the CDR3 is TGTGCCAGCAGCCAAGCGACCAGGGCACAAGAGACCCAGTACTTC. Translating it yields CASSQATRAQETQYF.

V and J are TRBV6-6 and TRBJ2-5; D is uncertain. V was clipped by 2 bases and J by 5 bases, with 3 bases between them. Germline assignment: CDR1 MNHNY and CDR2 SVGAGI (reference sequence). This CDR3 comprises 11 residues. The CDR3 DNA reads TGTGCCAGCAGTTACGCGGAGACCCAGTACTTC. This codes for CASSYAETQYF.